The sequence of this TCR beta chain was determined in a study of T cell responses to AZD1222 COVID-19 vaccine. Germline lookup yields CDR1 SNHLY and CDR2 FYNNEI. The CDR3 has 15 residues. V dropped 5 bases and J dropped 5; count of bases not matched to a gene: 8. TCRdb keeps only in-frame clones here, not all; method: immunoSEQ multiplex PCR. The profile shows about 200,000 clones, 90% to 95% of them singletons. The gene calls are TRBV2 and TRBJ1-5; 8 bases are shared with TRBD1. This sequence originates from an adult who received the AZD1222 COVID-19 vaccine. The sequenced sample was peripheral blood, obtained 28 days after the second AZD1222 dose. The CDR3 region has the DNA TGTGCCAGCAGTCAAGACAGGGGCTGGGATCAGCCCCAGCATTTT. This codes for CASSQDRGWDQPQHF.